These T cell receptor beta chains were read from a single sample in a study of CD8 T cells in ankylosing spondylitis. TCRdb recomputed calls from the 5' RACE reads with MiXCR, one row per CDR3 protein. The sample shows around 770,000 distinct CDR3 sequences, around 11% of them seen only once. Material for sequencing was blood, either unsorted or a sorted T cell fraction (not recorded which). Receptors originate from a male donor with ankylosing spondylitis. The CDR3 runs from the conserved cysteine through the conserved F or W. A D gene is named only where the DNA matches it firmly. Rows give clone size only sometimes, using once, few, many, or a class for an expanded clone.

D,J,V,size,DNA,CDR3
NA,TRBJ1-2,TRBV5-1,NA,TGCGCCAGCAGCTCAACCCCCGTGCGGGGTAGAGGTGGCTACACCTTC,CASSSTPVRGRGGYTF
NA,TRBJ1-6,TRBV6-1,NA,TGTGCCAGCACCCTAGGCCTGGGGTTAGTCGGCTCACCCCTCCACTTT,CASTLGLGLVGSPLHF
TRBD1,TRBJ1-1,TRBV20-1,few,TGCAGTGCTTTCCCAGGGGGCGCACGGGGCAACACTGAAGCTTTCTTT,CSAFPGGARGNTEAFF
NA,TRBJ2-2,TRBV29-1,few,TGCAGCGCTTTACGGGGCGCAGGGACCGGGGAGCTGTTTTTT,CSALRGAGTGELFF
TRBD1,TRBJ2-7,TRBV7-2,few,TGTGCCAGCAGGCTTACTGGACAGGACTACGAGCAGTACTTC,CASRLTGQDYEQYF
NA,TRBJ2-5,TRBV30,few,TGTGCCTGGAGGGCGACAGTTAAGGGAGAGACCCAGTACTTC,CAWRATVKGETQYF
NA,TRBJ1-5,TRBV7-9,NA,TGTGCCAGCAGCTCCCAAAGGAGCAATCAGCCCCAGCATTTT,CASSSQRSNQPQHF
TRBD2,TRBJ2-5,TRBV4-3,NA,TGCGCCAGCAGCCCACTGTACGCGGGAGGGCCGACGGAGACCCAGTACTTC,CASSPLYAGGPTETQYF
NA,TRBJ2-2,TRBV7-2,NA,TGTGCCAGCAGCTCAAACGCTGGGAACTGGGACACCGGGGAGCTGTTTTTT,CASSSNAGNWDTGELFF
NA,TRBJ2-2,TRBV10-1,NA,TGCGCCAGCAGAATCACCTGGGGCACCGGGGAGCTGTTTTTT,CASRITWGTGELFF
NA,TRBJ1-5,TRBV24-1,NA,TGTGCCACCAGTGATTCACCGGGACAGCCCCAGCATTTT,CATSDSPGQPQHF
NA,TRBJ2-7,TRBV29-1,few,TGCAGCGTGTGGGCCAGTTACGAGCAGTACTTC,CSVWASYEQYF
NA,TRBJ1-1,TRBV6-5,few,TGTGCCAGCAGTTACTCCTGGCGGCAGAACACTGAAGCTTTCTTT,CASSYSWRQNTEAFF
NA,TRBJ2-7,TRBV30,NA,TGTGCCTGGACCATAACGGGGTTAACCTACGAGCAGTACTTC,CAWTITGLTYEQYF
NA,TRBJ1-2,TRBV20-1,few,TGCAGTGCTAGAGAGGGTGGGGTGTGGGGCTACACCTTC,CSAREGGVWGYTF
NA,TRBJ2-2,TRBV7-2,many,TGTGCCAGCAGGAGTGTAGTGGTAGGCACCGGGGAGCTGTTTTTT,CASRSVVVGTGELFF
TRBD1,TRBJ2-5,TRBV6-2/TRBV6-3,few,TGTGCCAGCAGTTACTTGACAGGGGCCCGGGAGACCCAGTACTTC,CASSYLTGARETQYF